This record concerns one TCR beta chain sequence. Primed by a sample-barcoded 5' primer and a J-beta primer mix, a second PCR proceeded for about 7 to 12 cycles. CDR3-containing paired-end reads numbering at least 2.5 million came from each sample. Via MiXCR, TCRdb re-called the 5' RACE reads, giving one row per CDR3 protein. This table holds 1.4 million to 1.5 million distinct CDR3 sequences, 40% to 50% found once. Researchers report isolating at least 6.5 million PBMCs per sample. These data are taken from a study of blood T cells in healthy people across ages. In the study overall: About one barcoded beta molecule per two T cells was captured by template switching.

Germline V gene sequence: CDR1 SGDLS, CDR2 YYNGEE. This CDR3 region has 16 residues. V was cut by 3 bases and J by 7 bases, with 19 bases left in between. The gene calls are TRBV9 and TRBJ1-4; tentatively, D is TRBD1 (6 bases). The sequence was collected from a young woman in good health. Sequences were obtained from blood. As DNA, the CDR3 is TGTGCCAGCAGCGCCGGTGAACAGGGAGGGGGTGAAAAACTGTTTTTT. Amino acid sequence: CASSAGEQGGGEKLFF.